The clone carrying this T cell receptor (beta chain) occurred a few times. Its antigen is currently unknown. Researchers made TCR beta libraries by using iRepertoire HTBI primers and running Arm-PCR on CDR3 regions. One entry per CDR3 protein results from TCRdb running MiXCR on the multiplex PCR reads. Of around 470,000 distinct CDR3 sequences listed, around 15% are singletons. The CDR3 runs 14 residues. Germline lookup yields CDR1 SGHKS and CDR2 YYEKEE (reference sequence). V dropped 0 bases and J dropped 6 bases, with 9 bases sitting between them. The data originate from a study of regulatory T cells in long-lasting Graves disease. Whole-study context: Patients with new Graves' disease had used antithyroid drugs below 3 months. Notes on the study in general: Few sampled subjects may have lowered accuracy.

Time point indicated: newly diagnosed GD, antithyroid drugs for less than 3 months. The authors made the TCR library using RNA they extracted from PBMCs. These data were also filed under a second study, of T cells in Graves' hyperthyroidism and ophthalmopathy.

J is TRBJ2-2 and V is TRBV5-5; D not certain. This receptor was identified in a woman aged 50 to 60 with Graves disease. The sample in question was peripheral blood mononuclear cells (PBMCs), obtained at new diagnosis, from a patient treated with antithyroid drugs. The CDR3 bases are TGTGCCAGCAGCTTGGCCGAATTGGCCGGGGAGCTGTTTTTT. As protein: CASSLAELAGELFF. Variable domain in full (rest from reference TRBV5-5 and TRBJ2-2): DAGVTQSPTHLIKTRGQQVTLRCSPISGHKSVSWYQQVLGQGPQFIFQYYEKEERGRGNFPDRFSARQFPNYSSELNVNALLLGDSALYLCASSLAELAGELFFGEGSRLTVL.